The 30 T cell receptor beta chains below all came from one sample that was sequenced in a study of regulatory T cells in long-lasting Graves disease. Time point defined: persistent/refractory GD, antithyroid drugs over 5 years with positive TRAb. The TCR library was made from RNA that had been extracted from PBMCs in TRIzol. With iRepertoire HTBI primers and Arm-PCR of CDR3 regions, TCR beta libraries were built. TCRdb redid the calling of the multiplex PCR reads with MiXCR, one entry per CDR3 protein. The data hold 400,000 or so distinct CDR3 sequences, with about a fifth observed a single time. The specimen comprised peripheral blood mononuclear cells (PBMCs), sampled when the disease was refractory, from a patient treated with antithyroid drugs. Every receptor here comes from a female donor with Graves disease.

This clonotype was counted only a few times. The CDR3 loop reads CASSITGTSASYEQYF. In nucleotides, the CDR3 is TGTGCCAGCAGCATAACCGGGACTAGCGCCTCCTACGAGCAGTACTTC. The V and J genes are TRBV9 and TRBJ2-7; 10 bases agree with TRBD2. This CDR3 is 16 amino acids long. CDR1 SGDLS and CDR2 YYNGEE come from the germline V gene. V lost 4 bases to trimming and J lost 0 bases; unmatched junction nucleotides: 7.

The V call is TRBV28, the J call TRBJ1-4; 8 positions agree with TRBD1. Trimming at V came to 6 bases and at J to 2 bases, leaving 5 bases not matched to a gene. Germline V lookup: CDR1 MDHEN, CDR2 SYDVKM. The CDR3 is 15 amino acids. The CDR3 DNA sequence: TGTGCCAGCAGATTCTACAGGGGGACTAATGAAAAACTGTTTTTT. This codes for CASRFYRGTNEKLFF.

This clonotype was detected many times. The genes are TRBV6-1 and TRBJ1-2; D is perhaps TRBD1 (6 bases). Germline assignment: CDR1 MNHNS and CDR2 SASEGT. The V and J ends lost 6 bases and 5 bases respectively, with 10 bases between them. The CDR3 is made up of 12 amino acids. Written as DNA, the CDR3 is TGTGCCAGCAGATCTCAGGGGTATGGCTACACCTTC. It specifies CASRSQGYGYTF.

Points on this clonotype: Since no conserved phenylalanine or tryptophan closes the CDR3, a read error is the likely cause. The V call is TRBV29-1, the J call TRBJ2-7; a possible D gene is TRBD2 (5 bases). From germline, CDR1 is SQVTM and CDR2 ANQGSEA. Trimming left V 5 bases short and J 2 bases short, with 16 bases between. The CDR3 consists of 14 residues. CDR3 residues: CSVLIRRGTYEQYL. As DNA, the CDR3 is TGCAGCGTTCTGATCCGACGGGGAACCTACGAGCAGTACCTC.

This clonotype was recorded at least ten times. The chain couples TRBV6-5 to TRBJ1-2; D is unresolved. CDR1 MNHEY and CDR2 SVGAGI come from the germline V gene. V was pared by 0 bases and J by 2 bases, with 7 bases between. CDR3 length: 14 residues. CDR3 nucleotides: TGTGCCAGCAGTTACTCTAGCCAGAACTATGGCTACACCTTC. The encoded protein is CASSYSSQNYGYTF.

This clonotype was recorded at least ten times. The gene calls are TRBV18 and TRBJ2-7; D is ambiguous. The germline V and J ends were trimmed by 3 bases and 4 bases, with 7 bases remaining between them. This CDR3 is built from 12 residues. CDR1 and CDR2 (germline): KGHSH, LQKENI. The chain's CDR3 is CASSPRQYEQYF. In DNA, the CDR3 is TGTGCCAGCTCACCGCGGCAGTACGAGCAGTACTTC.

This CDR3 is CASTSGSRETQYF. DNA for the CDR3: TGTGCCTCTACTAGCGGGAGTCGGGAGACCCAGTACTTC. The V gene is TRBV30, the J gene TRBJ2-5; TRBD2 matches at 11 bases. CDR3 size: 13 residues. Trimming cost V 7 bases and J 5 bases; bases outside gene matches: 6. Germline CDR1 and CDR2: GTSNPN and SVGIG (reference sequence).

The chain joins TRBV29-1 to TRBJ1-2; possibly TRBD1 for D (6 bases). V was trimmed by 6 bases and J by 0 bases, leaving 17 bases between them. Germline V gene data show CDR1 as SQVTM and CDR2 as ANQGSEA. This CDR3 has 15 amino acids. The CDR3 region is CSVAGAMGTNYGYTF. The CDR3 region has the DNA TGCAGCGTGGCAGGGGCTATGGGTACTAACTATGGCTACACCTTC.

This clonotype was counted many times. The chain uses TRBV2 and TRBJ1-1; TRBD1 aligns across 8 bases. Germline CDR1 reads SNHLY; CDR2 reads FYNNEI. V gave up 2 bases and J gave up 2 bases; unmatched junction bases: 7. This CDR3 region has 16 residues. For the CDR3, the DNA is TGTGCCAGCAGTGAAACTTTGACAGGGGCCAACACTGAAGCTTTCTTT. This gives the protein CASSETLTGANTEAFF.

This clonotype turned up a few times. This chain uses TRBV7-2 with TRBJ2-2; 7 nucleotides align to TRBD2. V shed 1 base and J 4 bases; nucleotides not matched to a gene: 3. The CDR3 has 15 residues. CDR1 SGHTA and CDR2 FQGNSA come from the germline V gene. CDR3 in amino acids: CASSLDLAGTGELFF. In nucleotides, the CDR3 is TGTGCCAGCAGCTTAGACTTAGCGGGCACCGGGGAGCTGTTTTTT. Using reference TRBV7-2 and TRBJ2-2 for the parts outside the CDR3, the full variable domain is GAGVSQSPSNKVTEKGKDVELRCDPISGHTALYWYRQSLGQGLEFLIYFQGNSAPDKSGLPSDRFSAERTGGSVSTLTIQRTQQEDSAVYLCASSLDLAGTGELFFGEGSRLTVL.

Comment on this clonotype: Its ends do not fully match the called genes, so a read error is possible. The chain is built from TRBV29-1 and TRBJ2-2; D remains unclear. The CDR3 spans 14 residues. CDR1 and CDR2 (germline): SQVTM, ANQGSEA. The chain's CDR3 is CSVLILVNIGELFF. CDR3 bases: TGCAGCGTTTTAATCTTGGTTAACATCGGGGAGCTGTTTTTT.

The chain uses TRBV12-3 or TRBV12-4 and TRBJ2-7; D perhaps matches TRBD1 (6 bases). The CDR3 has 13 amino acids. V gave up 6 bases and J gave up 2 bases, with 11 bases separating them. The CDR3 sequence is CASRAPGAYEQYF. DNA for the CDR3: TGTGCCAGCAGAGCTCCAGGGGCCTACGAGCAGTACTTC.

This clonotype was seen only once. The gene calls are TRBV12-3 or TRBV12-4 and TRBJ2-3; 14 bases are shared with TRBD2. CDR3 length: 20 residues. The V and J ends lost 6 bases and 1 base, in that order; junction bases with no gene match: 15. The CDR3 nucleotides read TGTGCCAGCAGCGATACCTCGGGACTAGCGGGAGCAGGGGGCACAGATACGCAGTATTTT. This sequence encodes CASSDTSGLAGAGGTDTQYF.

The rearrangement joins TRBV11-2 to TRBJ1-5; maybe TRBD1 (5 bases). The CDR3 is 15 amino acids. V lost 5 bases and J lost 5, with 16 bases in between. The germline V gene encodes CDR1 SGHAT and CDR2 FQNNGV. This CDR3 is CASSEGRAGDQPQHF. The CDR3 DNA reads as TGTGCCAGCAGCGAGGGGAGGGCCGGCGATCAGCCCCAGCATTTT.

This clonotype was detected ten times or more. The V gene is TRBV2, the J gene TRBJ2-7; D gene unclear. There are 13 residues in the CDR3. Germline CDR1 and CDR2: SNHLY and FYNNEI. V was shortened by 4 bases and J by 0 bases, with 7 bases between the two germline ends. The CDR3, as DNA: TGTGCCAGCAGTGCTCGGGTCTCCTACGAGCAGTACTTC. Residues: CASSARVSYEQYF.

The rearrangement links TRBV20-1 to TRBJ2-2; D possibly corresponds to TRBD2 (5 bases). V shed 6 bases and J shed 2 bases, with 16 bases lying between them. The V gene's germline CDR1 is DFQATT and CDR2 SNEGSKA (reference sequence). The CDR3 covers 15 residues. The CDR3 bases are TGCAGTGCAGGCTTAGCGAGAGATAACACCGGGGAGCTGTTTTTT. Residues: CSAGLARDNTGELFF.

The V and J genes are TRBV27 and TRBJ2-1; D gene unclear. V was pared by 3 bases and J by 5 bases, with 8 bases between. Germline loops: CDR1 MNHEY, CDR2 SMNVEV (reference sequence). The CDR3 contains 13 residues. For the CDR3, the DNA is TGTGCCAGCAGTTTTGGTTCTCACAATGAGCAGTTCTTC. Its translation is CASSFGSHNEQFF.

The chain is built from TRBV18 and TRBJ2-2; D unclear. The CDR3 consists of 16 residues. Trimming removed 1 base at V and 0 bases at J, with 9 bases between. CDR1 is KGHSH, CDR2 LQKENI, per germline. CDR3 in amino acids: CASSPRAGSNTGELFF. CDR3 bases: TGTGCCAGCTCACCACGTGCAGGATCGAACACCGGGGAGCTGTTTTTT.

This clonotype was seen just once. The gene calls are TRBV30 and TRBJ1-1; weak D call: TRBD1 (5 bases). This CDR3 has 15 amino acids. Trimming left V 0 bases short and J 3 bases short, with 14 bases between. From germline, CDR1 is GTSNPN and CDR2 SVGIG (reference sequence). CDR3 nucleotide sequence: TGTGCCTGGAGTGTACTCGCGGGGGAAGACACTGAAGCTTTCTTT. As protein: CAWSVLAGEDTEAFF.

About this clonotype: A much larger clone lies a single base off, so this may be a read error. The chain carries TRBV2 and TRBJ1-1; weak D call: TRBD1 (5 bases). Germline CDR1 and CDR2: SNHLY and FYNNEI. The CDR3 runs to 14 residues. V lost 4 bases and J 1 base, leaving 10 bases between the germline ends. The chain's CDR3 is CASSAGQQNTEAFF. The DNA of the CDR3 is TGTGCCAGCAGTGCGGGGCAGCAGAACACTGAAGCTTTCTTT. Full variable domain (outside the CDR3, taken from reference TRBV2 and TRBJ1-1): EPEVTQTPSHQVTQMGQEVILRCVPISNHLYFYWYRQILGQKVEFLVSFYNNEISEKSEIFDDQFSVERPDGSNFTLKIRSTKLEDSAMYFCASSAGQQNTEAFFGQGTRLTVV.

This chain uses TRBV20-1 with TRBJ2-5; 10 positions match TRBD2. There are 18 residues in the CDR3. Germline values: CDR1 DFQATT, CDR2 SNEGSKA (reference sequence). V lost 0 bases and J lost 2; bases outside the gene matches: 12. The CDR3 nucleotides read TGCAGTGCTAGAGATGGATCCCCACTAGCGGGGCTACAAGAGACCCAGTACTTC. It specifies CSARDGSPLAGLQETQYF.

This clonotype was seen a handful of times. CDR3 protein: CAWNRGNTGELFF. The DNA for the CDR3 is TGTGCCTGGAATCGCGGAAACACCGGGGAGCTGTTTTTT. The chain carries TRBV30 and TRBJ2-2; D is unresolved. Germline CDR1 reads GTSNPN; CDR2 reads SVGIG (reference sequence). The ends were cut back, 4 bases at V and 2 bases at J, with 8 bases in the middle. This CDR3 is 13 amino acids long.

The chain combines TRBV4-3 with TRBJ2-2; 8 nucleotides align to TRBD1. This CDR3 has 15 residues. Germline V gene sequence: CDR1 LGHNA, CDR2 YSLEER. J was trimmed by 5 bases and V by 0 bases; bases with no gene match: 2. The CDR3 region has the DNA TGCGCCAGCAGCCAAGAACGACAGGGGACCGGGGAGCTGTTTTTT. It yields the protein CASSQERQGTGELFF.

This clonotype was counted at least ten times. V and J are TRBV30 and TRBJ1-1; 7 bases line up with TRBD1. V lost 3 bases to trimming and J lost 10 bases; unmatched junction nucleotides: 17. Germline lookup yields CDR1 GTSNPN and CDR2 SVGIG (reference sequence). CDR3 length: 15 amino acids. DNA for the CDR3: TGTGCCTGGAGCGTCGACAGGGTGACGGCGAGGGGAGCTTTCTTT. Protein sequence: CAWSVDRVTARGAFF.

This clonotype was detected ten times or more. V usage is TRBV28 and J usage is TRBJ2-7, with a tentative D call TRBD2 (6 bases). Trimming stripped 10 bases from V and 3 bases from J, with 13 bases between. In germline, CDR1 is MDHEN, CDR2 SYDVKM. CDR3 length equals 12 residues. The chain's CDR3 is CATGTGVYEQYF. CDR3 coding DNA: TGTGCCACCGGGACTGGAGTCTACGAGCAGTACTTC.

The table lists this clonotype with many counts. A much bigger clone sits one base away, suggesting this may be a read error. The chain joins TRBV2 to TRBJ2-5; TRBD1 matches at 8 bases. V lost 6 bases, J lost 9 bases, and 9 bases stayed unmatched. The V gene's germline CDR1 is SNHLY and CDR2 FYNNEI. The CDR3 has 13 residues. The CDR3 DNA reads TGTGCCAGCAGGGACAGGGAGAATGAGGCCCAGTACTTC. Protein product: CASRDRENEAQYF.

This clonotype has ten or more counts. The chain carries TRBV28 and TRBJ2-7; D gene uncertain. Trimming took 3 bases from V and 9 from J, leaving 12 bases between them. The germline V gene has CDR1 MDHEN and CDR2 SYDVKM. The CDR3 consists of 12 residues. CDR3 nucleotide sequence: TGTGCCAGCAGTTTTGACCCCTCTGGGCAGTACTTC. Its translation is CASSFDPSGQYF.

The V and J genes are TRBV6-2 or TRBV6-3 and TRBJ2-2; D not resolved. The germline V and J ends were trimmed by 4 bases and 4 bases, with 13 bases remaining between them. The length of the CDR3 is 15 residues. Per the germline V gene, CDR1 is MNHEY and CDR2 is SVGEGT. CDR3 in amino acids: CASSSEDTITGELFF. The DNA for the CDR3 is TGTGCCAGCAGTTCCGAAGACACGATCACCGGGGAGCTGTTTTTT.

Details on this clonotype: Sequence at one end of the junction differs from germline and may be a read error. The chain links TRBV6-2 or TRBV6-3 to TRBJ1-1; D gene ambiguous. The CDR3 sequence is 16 residues long. Looked up from germline, CDR1 is MNHEY and CDR2 is SVGEGT. CDR3 loop: CASSYVSTIPNTKAFF. CDR3 nucleotides: TGTGCCAGCAGTTACGTTTCTACGATCCCGAACACTAAAGCTTTCTTT.

The sample holds a few counts of this clonotype. The rearrangement uses TRBV9 and TRBJ1-5; D call uncertain. CDR1 SGDLS and CDR2 YYNGEE come from the germline V gene. Trimming removed 4 bases from V and 2 bases from J, with 16 bases in between. The length of the CDR3 is 16 residues. In nucleotides, the CDR3 is TGTGCCAGCAGCCCGACGGACGCAGGAGGCAATCAGCCCCAGCATTTT. This sequence encodes CASSPTDAGGNQPQHF.